The next 3 T cell receptor beta chains were all read from a single sample in a study of early T cells in non-severe SARS-CoV-2 infection. From the 5' RACE reads, TCRdb called clonotypes with MiXCR, one entry per CDR3 protein. The repertoire holds approximately 71,000 distinct CDR3 sequences, with approximately 13% as singletons. This specimen was whole blood, taken at baseline. These receptors were obtained from an adult who was a healthcare worker with PCR-confirmed SARS-CoV-2 infection or an uninfected control (not recorded which).

This clonotype was counted at least ten times. V is TRBV6-2 or TRBV6-3 and J is TRBJ1-5, with D possibly TRBD1 on 6 matching bases. CDR3 length: 17 amino acids. CDR1 MNHEY and CDR2 SVGEGT come from the germline V gene. The ends were cut back, 2 bases at V and 2 bases at J, with 16 bases in the middle. CDR3 residues: CASSYGTGRLGNQPQHF. The CDR3 coding sequence is TGTGCCAGCAGTTACGGCACAGGGAGGTTGGGCAATCAGCCCCAGCATTTT.

This clonotype was recorded a few times. The chain is built from TRBV3-1 and TRBJ2-1; no definite D call. Germline V CDR1 and CDR2: LGHDT, YNNKEL (reference sequence). Trimming stripped 4 bases from V and 7 bases from J, with 11 bases between. The CDR3 is made up of 13 amino acids. The CDR3 reads CASSPRVGNEQFF. The CDR3 DNA follows: TGTGCCAGCAGCCCTAGGGTGGGGAATGAGCAGTTCTTC.

This clonotype was detected a few times. The chain is built from TRBV27 and TRBJ2-6; perhaps TRBD1 as D (5 bases). Trimming cost V 6 bases and J 4 bases, with 13 bases left between them. Germline-derived CDR1 and CDR2 are MNHEY and SMNVEV (reference sequence). The CDR3 is made up of 15 amino acids. CDR3 protein: CASSPQVLGANVLTF. CDR3 bases: TGTGCCAGCAGCCCACAGGTCCTCGGGGCCAACGTCCTGACTTTC. The entire variable domain, with the rest obtained from reference TRBV27 and TRBJ2-6, is as follows: EAQVTQNPRYLITVTGKKLTVTCSQNMNHEYMSWYRQDPGLGLRQIYYSMNVEVTDKGDVPEGYKVSRKEKRNFPLILESPSPNQTSLYFCASSPQVLGANVLTFGAGSRLTVL.